This TCR beta chain was captured in a study of T cell responses to AZD1222 COVID-19 vaccine. Study-wide findings and caveats: Donors were chiefly white British, with a greater number of females, and clonal diversity was perhaps underestimated. Repertoires were sampled only after the peak T cell response.

About this clone itself: What it recognizes is unknown.

The assay was immunoSEQ multiplex PCR, and TCRdb's table has in-frame clones only and misses some. The repertoire consists of 150,000 to 160,000 clones, with 88% occurring once and the leading ten covering just under 7%. The ends were cut back, 0 bases at V and 4 bases at J, with 7 bases in the middle. In germline, CDR1 is MRHNA, CDR2 SNTAGT. The length of the CDR3 is 15 residues. Sequencing was performed on peripheral blood, taken after recovery from COVID-19. The TCR comes from an adult who had recovered from COVID-19. The chain employs TRBV6-4 and TRBJ2-6, with unresolved D. CDR3 nucleotide sequence: TGTGCCAGCAGTGACTCGGCTCTGGGGGCCAACGTCCTGACTTTC. Its translation is CASSDSALGANVLTF.